This T cell receptor beta chain originates from a study of blood T cell repertoires in COVID-19. Turning to the study itself: COVID-19 samples collected from the United States, Italy and Spain covered acute and convalescent phases. Sources were T cells, B-cell-depleted T cells, or PBMCs; the material itself was cDNA or gDNA.

Germline V gene lookup returns CDR1 ENHRY and CDR2 SYGVKD. With V trimmed by 6 bases and J by 2 bases, 11 bases remained unmatched. CDR3 length equals 16 residues. As processed by the authors: Amplified reference gene primers provided the basis for estimating nucleated cell counts. Some clones are missing from TCRdb's copy, which holds only in-frame ones; the method was immunoSEQ multiplex PCR. The DNA was the basis for D and trimming; V, J and clone size are from that table. The sample contains 200,000 to 250,000 clones, roughly 82% of which appear only once. Sequenced sample: peripheral blood. This clonotype was sampled from an elderly woman with active or convalescent COVID-19. The chain couples TRBV10-3 to TRBJ2-7; the match to TRBD1 covers 9 bases. CDR3 protein: CAISIEGTGTPYEQYF. CDR3 coding DNA: TGTGCCATCAGCATAGAAGGGACAGGGACCCCCTACGAGCAGTACTTC.